The present entry profiles one T cell receptor beta chain with its context. The table came from immunoSEQ multiplex PCR; TCRdb's copy has only in-frame clones and leaves some out. The repertoire consists of hundreds of thousands of clones, with around nine tenths occurring once and the leading ten covering just under 6.5%. The length of the CDR3 is 14 residues. V lost 1 base, J lost 2 bases, and 9 bases lay in between. Per germline, CDR1 SQVTM and CDR2 ANQGSEA. The sample is drawn from a study of control samples from healthy donors and cancer patients. The sample consisted of PBMCs. V gene TRBV29-1 combines with J gene TRBJ1-3, with a possible D match to TRBD1 (5 bases). This clonotype originated in a man aged 35-49 years with head and neck cancer. CDR3 bases: TGCAGCGTTGAAGGTCAGGGCACTGGAAACACCATATATTTT. This encodes CSVEGQGTGNTIYF.